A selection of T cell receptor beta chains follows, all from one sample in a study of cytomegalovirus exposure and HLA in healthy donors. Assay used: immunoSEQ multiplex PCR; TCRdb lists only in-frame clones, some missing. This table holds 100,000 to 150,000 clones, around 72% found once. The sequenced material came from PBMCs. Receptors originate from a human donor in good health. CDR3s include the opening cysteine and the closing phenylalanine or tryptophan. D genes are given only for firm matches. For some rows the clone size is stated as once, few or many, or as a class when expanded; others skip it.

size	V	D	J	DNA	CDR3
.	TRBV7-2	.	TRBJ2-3	TGTGCCAGCAGCCAAGACCAGGGTTTGGATACGCAGTATTTT	CASSQDQGLDTQYF
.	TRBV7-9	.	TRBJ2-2	TGTGCCAGCAGCCCCCGACAGCGACTCACCGGGGAGCTGTTTTTT	CASSPRQRLTGELFF
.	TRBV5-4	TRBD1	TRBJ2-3	TGTGCCAGCAGCCTGGCCGGGACAGGGGTTTTTAGCACAGATACGCAGTATTTT	CASSLAGTGVFSTDTQYF
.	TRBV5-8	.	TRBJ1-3	TGTGCCAGCAGCTCACAACCCCCTGGCCGGGCGGGTGGAAACACCATATATTTT	CASSSQPPGRAGGNTIYF
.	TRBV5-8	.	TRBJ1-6	TGTGCCAGCAGCTCGGACACCGCCTATAATTCACCCCTCCACTTT	CASSSDTAYNSPLHF
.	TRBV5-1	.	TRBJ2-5	TGCGCCAGCAGCCGCCCAGGGACGGGAGAAGAGACCCAGTACTTC	CASSRPGTGEETQYF
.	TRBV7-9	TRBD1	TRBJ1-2	TGTTCCAGCAGATCCGAGACAGGGTACGACTATGGCTACACCTTC	CSSRSETGYDYGYTF
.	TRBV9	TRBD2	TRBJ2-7	TGTGCCAGCAGCGTAGGGACTAGCGGACCCTACGAGCAGTACTTC	CASSVGTSGPYEQYF
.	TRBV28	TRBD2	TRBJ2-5	TGTGCCAGCACTTTACCCGGGACTAGGAGCCAGTACTTC	CASTLPGTRSQYF
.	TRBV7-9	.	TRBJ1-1	TGTTCCAGCAGCTTACTAGGAGGTGGGGGGGGACCTGAAGCTTTCTTT	CSSSLLGGGGGPEAFF
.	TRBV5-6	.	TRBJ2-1	TGTGCCAGCAGCTTGGTCGGCCAGGCTACCTACAATGAGCAGTTCTTC	CASSLVGQATYNEQFF
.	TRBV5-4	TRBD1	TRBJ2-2	TGTGCCAGCAGGGGGGATGGGACAGGGAGTCTGCCCGGGGAGCTGTTTTTT	CASRGDGTGSLPGELFF
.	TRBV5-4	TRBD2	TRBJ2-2	TGTGCCAGCAGCGGTCTAGCGGGGGGCCCGGGCACCGGGGAGCTGTTTTTT	CASSGLAGGPGTGELFF
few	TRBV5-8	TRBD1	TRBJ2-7	TGTGCCAGCAGCTCTCCGGGACAGGGTTACGAGCAGTACTTC	CASSSPGQGYEQYF
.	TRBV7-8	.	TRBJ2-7	TGTGCCAGCAGCCCCCCCGACAGGTTCTACGAGCAGTACTTC	CASSPPDRFYEQYF
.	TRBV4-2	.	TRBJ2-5	TGTGCCAGCAGCCAAAATTTTGGGGGGGCTGAGACCCAGTACTTC	CASSQNFGGAETQYF
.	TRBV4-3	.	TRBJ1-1	TGCGCCAGCAGCCAAGATCTAACAGGGTTCATGAACACTGAAGCTTTCTTT	CASSQDLTGFMNTEAFF
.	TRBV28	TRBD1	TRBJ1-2	TGTGCCAGCAGTAATGCCGGGACAGGGGGCGCGTGGGGCTACACCTTC	CASSNAGTGGAWGYTF
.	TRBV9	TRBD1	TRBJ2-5	TGTGCCAGCAGCGTAGACGACAGGGGAAAGGAGACCCAGTACTTC	CASSVDDRGKETQYF
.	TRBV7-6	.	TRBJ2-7	TGTGCCAGCAGCCAGCCCACGGGACTCCGTTTGGGCGAGCAGTACTTC	CASSQPTGLRLGEQYF
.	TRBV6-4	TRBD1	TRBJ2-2	TGTGCCAGCAGTGATAAACCGGGACAGGGCCTCACCGGGGAGCTGTTTTTT	CASSDKPGQGLTGELFF
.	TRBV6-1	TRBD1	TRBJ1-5	TGTGCCAGCAGTGTTGCAAGGGGGCCTAGCAATCAGCCCCAGCATTTT	CASSVARGPSNQPQHF
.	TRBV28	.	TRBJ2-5	TGTGCCAGCAGCCCTGGGACATACCAAGAGACCCAGTACTTC	CASSPGTYQETQYF
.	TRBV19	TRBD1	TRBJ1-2	TGTGCCAGTAGTCCCGGGACAGGGCTCTATGGCTACACCTTC	CASSPGTGLYGYTF
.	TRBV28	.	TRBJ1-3	TGTGCCAGCAGCCGAACGACACAGCCATGGGGAAACACCATATATTTT	CASSRTTQPWGNTIYF
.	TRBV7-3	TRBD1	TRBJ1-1	TGTGCCAGCAGCCCCGGGACAGGGTACACTGAAGCTTTCTTT	CASSPGTGYTEAFF
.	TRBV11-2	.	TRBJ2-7	TGTGCCAGCAGCTCCCTTCCCTACGAGCAGTACTTC	CASSSLPYEQYF
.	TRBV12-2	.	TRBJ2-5	TGTGCAAGTCGCTTGACTAGCGGGGGCCAAGAGACCCAGTACTTC	CASRLTSGGQETQYF
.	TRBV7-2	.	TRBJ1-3	TGTGCCAGCAGCCCGGACAGAAGCTCTGGAAACACCATATATTTT	CASSPDRSSGNTIYF
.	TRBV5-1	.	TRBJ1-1	TGCGCCAGCAGCTTGGTTACAGCCATGAACACTGAAGCTTTCTTT	CASSLVTAMNTEAFF
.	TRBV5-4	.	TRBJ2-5	TGTGCCAGCAGCCTCCCCGCGCAGGGCAACCAAGAGACCCAGTACTTC	CASSLPAQGNQETQYF
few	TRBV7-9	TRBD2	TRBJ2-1	TGTGCCAGCAGCTTACCCACGAGACTAGCGGGGCAAAACAATGAGCAGTTCTTC	CASSLPTRLAGQNNEQFF
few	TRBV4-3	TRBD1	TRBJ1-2	TGCGCCAGCAGCCCGACCTCCGGGACAGGGATAGATGGCTACACCTTC	CASSPTSGTGIDGYTF
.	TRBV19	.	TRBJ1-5	TGTGCCAGTAGTATTTACGGTAGCAATCAGCCCCAGCATTTT	CASSIYGSNQPQHF